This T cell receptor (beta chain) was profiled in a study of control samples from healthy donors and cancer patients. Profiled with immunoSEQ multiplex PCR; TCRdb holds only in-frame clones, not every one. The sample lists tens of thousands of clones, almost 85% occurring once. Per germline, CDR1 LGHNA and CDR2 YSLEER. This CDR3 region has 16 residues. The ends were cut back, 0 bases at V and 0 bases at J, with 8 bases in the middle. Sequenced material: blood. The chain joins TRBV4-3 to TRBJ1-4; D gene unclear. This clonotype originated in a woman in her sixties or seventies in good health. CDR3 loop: CASSQEAVATNEKLFF. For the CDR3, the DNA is TGCGCCAGCAGCCAAGAAGCGGTCGCAACTAATGAAAAACTGTTTTTT.